This TCR beta chain stems from a study of cytomegalovirus exposure and HLA in healthy donors. Only in-frame clones appear in the TCRdb table, and some are missing; sequencing was by immunoSEQ multiplex PCR. The table includes approximately 88,000 clones, roughly 96% detected once. The ends lost 11 bases at V and 6 bases at J; junction bases unmatched: 15. Germline values: CDR1 MDHEN, CDR2 SYDVKM. The CDR3 extends over 15 amino acids. The specimen was PBMCs. The clonotype was recovered from a woman younger than 30 in good health and CMV-seronegative. The chain links TRBV28 to TRBJ1-4; TRBD1 aligns across 7 bases. The CDR3 DNA reads as TGTGCCGCCAGCAGAATGACAGGGATGGATGAAAAACTGTTTTTT. Amino acid sequence: CAASRMTGMDEKLFF.